This TCR beta chain was profiled in a study of T cell responses to AZD1222 COVID-19 vaccine. Germline V gene data show CDR1 as SGHDN and CDR2 as FVKESK. Trimming took 8 bases from V and 9 from J, leaving 20 bases between them. There are 14 residues in the CDR3. The study's findings and limits: Two doses of AZD1222 preceded a rise in Spike-specific TCR breadth and depth. Donors in the cohort were predominantly white British and more often female, and clonal diversity was possibly underestimated. Only 5 or 6 AZD1222 recipients were seropositive at baseline.

TCRdb keeps only in-frame clones here, not all; method: immunoSEQ multiplex PCR. The table includes around 120,000 clones, around 85% detected once. Comment on this clone: Its matching antigen is unknown.

The sample consisted of peripheral blood, taken on day 0 of AZD1222 vaccination. V gene TRBV14 combines with J gene TRBJ2-1; D is undetermined. The clonotype comes from an adult in good health. CDR3 DNA sequence: TGTGCCAGCGTGATGGGGTCAGGCGGTAGTGAGCAGTTCTTC. Translating gives CASVMGSGGSEQFF.